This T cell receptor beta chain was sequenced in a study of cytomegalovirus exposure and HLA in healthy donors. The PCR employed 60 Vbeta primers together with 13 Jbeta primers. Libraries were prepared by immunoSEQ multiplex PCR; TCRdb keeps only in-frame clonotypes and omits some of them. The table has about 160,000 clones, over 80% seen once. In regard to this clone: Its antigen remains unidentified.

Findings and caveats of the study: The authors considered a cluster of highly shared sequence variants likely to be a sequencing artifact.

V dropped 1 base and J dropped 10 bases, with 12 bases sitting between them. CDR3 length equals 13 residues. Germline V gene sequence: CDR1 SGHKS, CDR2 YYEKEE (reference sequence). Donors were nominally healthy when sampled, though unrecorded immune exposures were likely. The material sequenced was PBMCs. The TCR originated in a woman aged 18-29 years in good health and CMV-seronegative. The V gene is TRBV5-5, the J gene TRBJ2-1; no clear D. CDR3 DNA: TGTGCCAGCAGCTTGTGGGTTGACGGGGAGCAGTTCTTC. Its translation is CASSLWVDGEQFF.